This T cell receptor (beta chain) stems from a study of regulatory T cells in long-lasting Graves disease. Study-level findings and limits: Accuracy could have been hurt by small sample size. Favoring TRBV28, TRBJ1-2 and TRBJ2-5 was a feature seen in persistent disease.

The time point: newly diagnosed GD, antithyroid drugs for less than 3 months. The TCR library was made from RNA extracted from PBMCs. The TCR beta library used iRepertoire HTBI primers with Arm-PCR amplification of CDR3. TCRdb reprocessed the multiplex PCR reads via MiXCR and lists one record per CDR3 protein. This table has some 250,000 distinct CDR3 sequences, 15% to 20% appearing once. The junction had 4 bases not matched to a gene; V was cut back by 1 base and J by 7 bases. CDR1 SGHAT and CDR2 FQNNGV come from the germline V gene. The CDR3 runs 13 residues. This clonotype was observed many times. Antigen specificity is unknown. The same data also contributed to another study, on T cells in Graves' hyperthyroidism and ophthalmopathy.

The J gene is TRBJ2-7, the V gene TRBV11-2; TRBD2 aligns across 7 bases. The sample in question was peripheral blood mononuclear cells (PBMCs), obtained at new diagnosis, from a patient treated with antithyroid drugs. This TCR came from a woman in her 30s with Graves disease. For the CDR3, the DNA is TGTGCCAGCAGCTTAGGGTCGGGGGGTGAGCAGTACTTC. Its translation: CASSLGSGGEQYF.